This is a list of T cell receptor beta chains from one sample in a study of cytotoxic CD8 clonotypes in ibrutinib-treated CLL. The repertoire was sequenced with immunoSEQ multiplex PCR; TCRdb's copy has only in-frame clones and lacks some. The repertoire includes 160,000 or so clones, under 85% of them detected once, and about 4.5% sits in the top ten. The sample here was PBMCs, taken after 24 months of ibrutinib treatment. These TCRs come from a human donor with chronic lymphocytic leukemia. Both conserved end residues are part of each CDR3. The D gene is left open where the match is weak. Not all rows give a size; the values are once, few, many and, for expanded clones, a class.

TRBJ2-1	TRBV9	TRBD2	NA	CASSGLAGAYNEQFF	TGTGCCAGCAGCGGCTTAGCGGGGGCCTACAATGAGCAGTTCTTC
TRBJ2-7	TRBV7-9	NA	NA	CASSLAGSWQYF	TGTGCCAGCAGCTTAGCGGGGAGTTGGCAGTACTTC
TRBJ1-1	TRBV5-6	NA	once	CASSLGATEAFF	TGTGCCAGCAGCTTGGGGGCCACTGAAGCTTTCTTT
TRBJ1-1	TRBV6-1	NA	NA	CASGGVLNTNTEAFF	TGTGCCAGCGGGGGAGTTCTTAACACGAACACTGAAGCTTTCTTT
TRBJ2-1	TRBV11-2	NA	once	CASSLASVGYNEQFF	TGTGCCAGCAGCTTAGCCAGCGTCGGGTACAATGAGCAGTTCTTC
TRBJ2-1	TRBV27	TRBD1	NA	CASSLGGQLSSYNEQFF	TGTGCCAGCAGTTTAGGGGGACAGCTGAGCTCCTACAATGAGCAGTTCTTC
TRBJ2-4	TRBV19	NA	NA	CASNGNGIKNIQYF	TGTGCCAGTAATGGGAACGGGATTAAAAACATTCAGTACTTC
TRBJ1-1	TRBV27	NA	once	CASKSPGLQAFF	TGTGCCAGCAAAAGCCCGGGATTGCAAGCTTTCTTT
TRBJ2-5	TRBV7-9	NA	NA	CASSLVRETQYF	TGTGCCAGCAGCTTAGTGAGAGAGACCCAGTACTTC
TRBJ1-1	TRBV6-1	NA	few	CASSEGGGLTEAFF	TGTGCCAGCAGTGAAGGGGGGGGCTTGACTGAAGCTTTCTTT